These T cell receptor beta chains were read from a single sample in a study of vaccination effects on CD4 cells after COVID-19. These receptors have no known antigen. The data were produced by immunoSEQ multiplex PCR, yet TCRdb's version contains in-frame clones alone and is incomplete. The sample records more than 15,000 clones, around 70% being singletons. The source was CD4+ T cells from PBMCs cultured with SARS-CoV-2 spike peptides, collected after COVID-19 vaccination. The receptor source for this set is a human donor who received a COVID-19 vaccine. The CDR3 runs from the conserved cysteine through the conserved F or W. D genes are given only for firm matches. Part of the rows lack a size; the others show once, few, many or a class for expanded clones.

cdr3_length,d_call,j_call,v_call,clone_size,cdr3_nt,cdr3_aa
15,TRBD1,TRBJ1-4,TRBV5-1,NA,TGCGCCAGCAGCAGAGCCGGGACAGGGGGTGAAAAACTGTTTTTT,CASSRAGTGGEKLFF
12,NA,TRBJ1-3,TRBV15,few,TGTGCCACCTCGTACTCTGGAAACACCATATATTTT,CATSYSGNTIYF
8,NA,TRBJ1-5,TRBV10-1,NA,TGCGCCAGCAGTCAACAGTGTTTT,CASSQQCF
13,TRBD1,TRBJ1-1,TRBV2,NA,TGTGCCAGCATTCGGGACAGCGGAACTGAAGCTTTCTTT,CASIRDSGTEAFF
15,NA,TRBJ2-6,TRBV7-9,NA,TGTGCCAGCAGCTCCTCGGCGTCTGGGGCCAACGTCCTGACTTTC,CASSSSASGANVLTF
16,TRBD1,TRBJ1-2,TRBV5-1,NA,TGCGCCAGCAGCTTTCTCCTAGACAGGGTTCCCTATGGCTACACCTTC,CASSFLLDRVPYGYTF
12,NA,TRBJ1-5,TRBV19,few,TGTGCCAGTAGTATTGGGGCTCAGCCCCAGCATTTT,CASSIGAQPQHF
16,TRBD2,TRBJ2-1,TRBV5-4,NA,TGTGCCAGCAGCTTGGACCTAGCGGGAGGCTACAATGAGCAGTTCTTC,CASSLDLAGGYNEQFF
18,NA,TRBJ2-7,TRBV21-1,NA,TGTGCCAGCAGCGCCCCGGGACTAGCGGGAGGTAGGGCCTACGAGCAGTACTTC,CASSAPGLAGGRAYEQYF
17,TRBD2,TRBJ2-3,TRBV6-6,NA,TGTGCCAGCAGTAGATCGGGACTAGCGGGTGTGCCAGATACGCAGTATTTT,CASSRSGLAGVPDTQYF
15,TRBD1,TRBJ1-1,TRBV7-2,NA,TGTGCCAGCAGCTTAGGGCTTGCAGGGGGCACTGAAGCTTTCTTT,CASSLGLAGGTEAFF
16,NA,TRBJ2-3,TRBV5-1,NA,TGCGCCAGCAGCTCGGTGGGTGGGCTCTGGGGAGATACGCAGTATTTT,CASSSVGGLWGDTQYF
14,NA,TRBJ1-1,TRBV25-1,NA,TGTGCCAGCGGTAATAGGGGCATGAACACTGAAGCTTTCTTT,CASGNRGMNTEAFF
17,NA,TRBJ1-2,TRBV20-1,NA,TGCAGTGCTAGTACGCATACGGGAGCGAGCGTTGACTATGGCTACACCTTC,CSASTHTGASVDYGYTF
16,TRBD1,TRBJ2-1,TRBV24-1,NA,TGTGCCACCAGTGATCCCCAGGGGGCCCTTATCAATGAGCAGTTCTTC,CATSDPQGALINEQFF
16,TRBD2,TRBJ2-7,TRBV11-2,NA,TGTGCCAGCAGCACCCGACTAGCGGGGGCCTCCTACGAGCAGTACTTC,CASSTRLAGASYEQYF
17,TRBD2,TRBJ2-5,TRBV18,NA,TGTGCCAGCTCACCCCTTAACATCCGGGAGGAGGGTGAGACCCAGTACTTC,CASSPLNIREEGETQYF
16,NA,TRBJ1-3,TRBV19,few,TGTGCCAGTAGTCTCACGGGACAATCGGCTGGAAACACCATATATTTT,CASSLTGQSAGNTIYF
15,NA,TRBJ1-1,TRBV7-9,NA,TGTGCCAGCAGCTTAGTTGGGGCGCAGATACCTGAAGCTTTCTTT,CASSLVGAQIPEAFF
16,NA,TRBJ1-4,TRBV15,NA,TGTGCCACCAGCAGGTCCTACAGGGTTGGGCAGGAAAAACTGTTTTTT,CATSRSYRVGQEKLFF
13,NA,TRBJ1-1,TRBV5-1,few,TGCGCCAGCAGCGGGGACACTCTCACTGAAGCTTTCTTT,CASSGDTLTEAFF
17,NA,TRBJ1-5,TRBV19,NA,TGTGCCAGTAGTATAGATAACATAGGAGGGCGAGGTCAGCCCCAGCATTTT,CASSIDNIGGRGQPQHF
14,TRBD1,TRBJ2-1,TRBV27,NA,TGTGCCAGCACCAAAAGGGGCGACAGGGGCGAGCAGTTCTTC,CASTKRGDRGEQFF
13,NA,TRBJ1-6,TRBV6-5,NA,TGTGCCAGCAGTTACGACGGTAATTCACCCCTCCACTTT,CASSYDGNSPLHF
13,TRBD1,TRBJ1-1,TRBV5-1,NA,TGCGCCAGCAGCTTAGGGCAGGGGGCTGAAGCTTTCTTT,CASSLGQGAEAFF
15,NA,TRBJ1-5,TRBV19,once,TGTGCCAGTAAAACTGAGGACAGAAGCAATCAGCCCCAGCATTTT,CASKTEDRSNQPQHF
16,TRBD2,TRBJ2-1,TRBV7-2,NA,TGTGCCAGCAGCTTCAGCCGGACTAGCGGGATAGGTGAGCAGTTCTTC,CASSFSRTSGIGEQFF
14,TRBD2,TRBJ2-1,TRBV20-1,NA,TGCAGTGCTAGTAATGGACTAGCGGGGGGGGAGCAGTTCTTC,CSASNGLAGGEQFF
15,TRBD2,TRBJ2-7,TRBV6-6,NA,TGTGCCAGCACCCCGTCGGGACTAGGGCCCTACGAGCAGTACTTC,CASTPSGLGPYEQYF
20,NA,TRBJ2-6,TRBV5-8,NA,TGTGCCAGCAGCCCTGCACTGGGGACCCGACTTTACTCTGGGGCCAACGTCCTGACTTTC,CASSPALGTRLYSGANVLTF
13,NA,TRBJ1-1,TRBV19,NA,TGTGCCAGTAGTTCTTCCAGGGACACTGAAGCTTTCTTT,CASSSSRDTEAFF
15,NA,TRBJ1-5,TRBV5-5,NA,TGTGCCAGCAGCTTGGAGGCAGAGGCCAATCAGCCCCAGCATTTT,CASSLEAEANQPQHF
18,TRBD2,TRBJ2-7,TRBV18,few,TGTGCCAGCTCACCACCGGTTTCTAGCGGGATACACTCCTACGAGCAGTACTTC,CASSPPVSSGIHSYEQYF
14,NA,TRBJ2-2,TRBV6-2/TRBV6-3,NA,TGTGCCAGCAGTTCCGGGACGAACACCGGGGAGCTGTTTTTT,CASSSGTNTGELFF
16,TRBD1,TRBJ1-5,TRBV18,NA,TGTGCCAGCTCACAATCCGGGACAGGGGGCGGTCAGCCCCAGCATTTT,CASSQSGTGGGQPQHF
13,NA,TRBJ1-2,TRBV4-2,NA,TGTGCCAGCAGCCAAGACCGTTTGGATGGCTACACCTTC,CASSQDRLDGYTF
16,TRBD2,TRBJ2-3,TRBV7-2,NA,TGTGCCAGCAGCTTAGCAGCAGCGGGGGGGCAAGATACGCAGTATTTT,CASSLAAAGGQDTQYF
15,TRBD1,TRBJ1-5,TRBV6-5,NA,TGTGCCAGCACTCCCCTGGGACAGAGCAATCAGCCCCAGCATTTT,CASTPLGQSNQPQHF
18,NA,TRBJ1-3,TRBV11-2,few,TGTGCCAGCAGCTCCCTGAAGAGGGCTTCGCGCTCTGGAAACACCATATATTTT,CASSSLKRASRSGNTIYF
13,TRBD2,TRBJ2-7,TRBV19,NA,TGTGCCAGTAGTCGGCGGGAGGGCTACGAGCAGTACTTC,CASSRREGYEQYF